These 23 T cell receptor beta chains came from one sample sequenced in a study of regulatory T cells in long-lasting Graves disease. Time point given: newly diagnosed GD, antithyroid drugs for less than 3 months. RNA from PBMCs was the source of the TCR library. Building the TCR beta libraries relied on iRepertoire HTBI primers, and CDR3 regions underwent Arm-PCR. TCRdb used MiXCR to reprocess the multiplex PCR reads, holding one entry per CDR3 protein. Counted here are 450,000 to 650,000 distinct CDR3 sequences, about 15% occurring once; the ten biggest clones make up approximately 25%. This sample also belongs to another study, concerning T cells in Graves' hyperthyroidism and ophthalmopathy.

This specimen was peripheral blood mononuclear cells (PBMCs), taken at new diagnosis, from a patient treated with antithyroid drugs. These receptors all stem from a woman aged 35-65 years with Graves disease.

Many counts were recorded for this clonotype. Written as DNA, the CDR3 is TGTGCCAGCAGTTACTCCGACAGGGGGCCGGGGGGCTACACCTTC. Translating it yields CASSYSDRGPGGYTF. The chain carries TRBV6-5 and TRBJ1-2; TRBD1 agrees at 10 bases. Germline V gene lookup returns CDR1 MNHEY and CDR2 SVGAGI. CDR3 length: 15 residues. V lost 0 bases, J lost 8 bases, and 6 bases stayed unmatched.

V usage is TRBV20-1 and J usage is TRBJ1-5; D is ambiguous. Germline-derived CDR1 and CDR2 are DFQATT and SNEGSKA (reference sequence). Trimming stripped 2 bases from V and 3 bases from J, with 14 bases between. The CDR3 loop spans 15 amino acids. The CDR3 sequence is CSARLTEESNQPQHF. The CDR3 DNA follows: TGCAGTGCTAGATTGACCGAAGAATCCAATCAGCCCCAGCATTTT.

This clonotype was picked up many times. The chain couples TRBV3-1 to TRBJ2-3; 7 positions agree with TRBD2. The germline CDR1 and CDR2 sequences are LGHDT and YNNKEL (reference sequence). The CDR3 has 15 residues. V shed 5 bases and J 1 base; nucleotides not matched to a gene: 6. The CDR3 DNA follows: TGTGCCAGCAGCAAAACTAGCGATGGCACAGATACGCAGTATTTT. This sequence encodes CASSKTSDGTDTQYF.

In this sample, this clonotype turned up a few times. This chain links TRBV20-1 with TRBJ2-1; D perhaps matches TRBD2 (5 bases). Germline lookup yields CDR1 DFQATT and CDR2 SNEGSKA (reference sequence). This CDR3 has 14 amino acids. Trimming removed 6 bases at V and 0 bases at J, with 12 bases between. In DNA, the CDR3 is TGCAGTGCGTCAGCGGAAAGCTCCTACAATGAGCAGTTCTTC. This codes for CSASAESSYNEQFF.

At least ten counts were recorded for this clonotype. This chain connects TRBV19 to TRBJ1-1, with a tentative D call TRBD1 (5 bases). Germline CDR1 and CDR2: LNHDA and SQIVND (reference sequence). V was trimmed by 2 bases and J by 5 bases, leaving 15 bases between them. CDR3 length: 15 amino acids. CDR3 loop: CASSIRFRAGTEAFF. The CDR3 nucleotides read TGTGCCAGTAGTATACGATTCAGGGCAGGGACTGAAGCTTTCTTT. Variable domain in full (rest from reference TRBV19 and TRBJ1-1): DGGITQSPKYLFRKEGQNVTLSCEQNLNHDAMYWYRQDPGQGLRLIYYSQIVNDFQKGDIAEGYSVSREKKESFPLTVTSAQKNPTAFYLCASSIRFRAGTEAFFGQGTRLTVV.

This clonotype was seen a handful of times. The rearrangement uses TRBV10-3 and TRBJ1-5; unclear D gene. Germline CDR1 and CDR2: ENHRY and SYGVKD. CDR3 length equals 14 residues. V gave up 3 bases and J gave up 0 bases, with 6 bases separating them. The CDR3 DNA is TGTGCCATCAGTGACGTATATAGCAATCAGCCCCAGCATTTT. Protein sequence: CAISDVYSNQPQHF.

This clonotype was detected ten times or more. The rearrangement links TRBV12-5 to TRBJ2-1; TRBD1 agrees at 7 bases. Germline CDR1 reads LGHNT; CDR2 reads FRNRAP. Germline trimming cut 1 base from V and 6 bases from J; bases unmatched to any gene: 9. The CDR3 consists of 16 residues. The CDR3 DNA sequence: TGTGCTAGTGGTTTGGGGGAGACAGGGATATCCAATGAGCAGTTCTTC. It encodes CASGLGETGISNEQFF. Full variable domain (outside the CDR3, taken from reference TRBV12-5 and TRBJ2-1): DARVTQTPRHKVTEMGQEVTMRCQPILGHNTVFWYRQTMMQGLELLAYFRNRAPLDDSGMPKDRFSAEMPDATLATLKIQPSEPRDSAVYFCASGLGETGISNEQFFGPGTRLTVL.

This clonotype has ten or more counts. The rearrangement joins TRBV6-1 to TRBJ2-1; 8 bases are shared with TRBD2. The CDR3 runs to 13 residues. Germline CDR1 MNHNS, CDR2 SASEGT. V was pared by 7 bases and J by 7 bases, with 6 bases of the junction left unmatched. The CDR3 spells CASKRLATNEQFF. The CDR3 region has the DNA TGTGCCAGCAAGAGACTAGCGACGAATGAGCAGTTCTTC.

This clonotype has ten or more counts. The CDR3 sequence: CSAQTSGDTQYF. In DNA form, the CDR3 reads TGCAGTGCTCAGACTAGCGGGGATACGCAGTATTTT. The chain carries TRBV20-1 and TRBJ2-3; 10 bases agree with TRBD2. V lost 5 bases and J lost 6; bases outside the gene matches: 2. The CDR3 spans 12 residues. Germline V gives CDR1 DFQATT, CDR2 SNEGSKA (reference sequence).

This clonotype was seen a handful of times. The V and J genes are TRBV6-1 and TRBJ1-2, with D perhaps matching TRBD1 (5 bases). The V end was cut by 6 bases, the J end by 4 bases, with 12 bases between. The germline V gene has CDR1 MNHNS and CDR2 SASEGT. The CDR3 totals 13 residues. The CDR3 DNA follows: TGTGCCAGCAGACAGGACGGCCCCTATGGCTACACCTTC. This translates into CASRQDGPYGYTF.

V is TRBV18 and J is TRBJ2-1; 12 nucleotides align to TRBD1. Matching the DNA end better, TRBJ2-5 makes the J call doubtful. The CDR3 has 16 amino acids. The germline gives CDR1 KGHSH, CDR2 LQKENI. In DNA form, the CDR3 reads TGTGCCAGCTCAACCTCGGGACAGGGGGCTTTCGAGACCCAGTACTTC. The encoded protein is CASSTSGQGAFETQYF.

About this clonotype: This may be a read error, as it is one base from a much larger clone. The V call is TRBV28, the J call TRBJ2-3; 7 positions match TRBD1. Germline V CDR1 and CDR2: MDHEN, SYDVKM. This CDR3 is built from 16 residues. The DNA for the CDR3 is TGTGCCAGCAGTCGGGACAGATCCAGGGTAGGAGATGCGCAGTATTTT. It codes for CASSRDRSRVGDAQYF. Supplemented by reference TRBV28 and TRBJ2-3, the full variable domain reads DVKVTQSSRYLVKRTGEKVFLECVQDMDHENMFWYRQDPGLGLRLIYFSYDVKMKEKGDIPEGYSVSREKKERFSLILESASTNQTSMYLCASSRDRSRVGDAQYFGPGTRLTVL.

This clonotype was seen a handful of times. This CDR3 reads CASSQIHSGNTIYF. CDR3 nucleotide sequence: TGTGCCAGCAGCCAGATACACTCTGGAAACACCATATATTTT. V is TRBV5-5 and J is TRBJ1-3; D is unresolved. V was clipped by 4 bases and J by 0 bases, with 8 bases between them. This CDR3 has 14 residues. The germline V gene has CDR1 SGHKS and CDR2 YYEKEE (reference sequence). Supplemented by reference TRBV5-5 and TRBJ1-3, the full variable domain reads DAGVTQSPTHLIKTRGQQVTLRCSPISGHKSVSWYQQVLGQGPQFIFQYYEKEERGRGNFPDRFSARQFPNYSSELNVNALLLGDSALYLCASSQIHSGNTIYFGEGSWLTVV.

V and J are TRBV7-6 and TRBJ1-6; D possibly corresponds to TRBD1 (6 bases). The CDR3 contains 14 residues. V lost 4 bases and J lost 7, with 11 bases in between. CDR1 is SGHVS and CDR2 is FNYEAQ in the germline V gene. CDR3 region: CASSSRDNNSPLHF. CDR3 DNA: TGTGCCAGCAGCTCGCGGGACAACAATTCACCCCTCCACTTT.

The V gene is TRBV19, the J gene TRBJ1-5; TRBD1 matches at 7 bases. The junction had 9 bases not matched to a gene; V was cut back by 10 bases and J by 0 bases. Germline V gene sequence: CDR1 LNHDA, CDR2 SQIVND (reference sequence). The CDR3 is 15 amino acids. The CDR3 spells CAISDRHYSNQPQHF. CDR3 DNA sequence: TGTGCCATTTCGGACAGGCACTATAGCAATCAGCCCCAGCATTTT. The whole variable domain, filled in from reference TRBV19 and TRBJ1-5, reads DGGITQSPKYLFRKEGQNVTLSCEQNLNHDAMYWYRQDPGQGLRLIYYSQIVNDFQKGDIAEGYSVSREKKESFPLTVTSAQKNPTAFYLCAISDRHYSNQPQHFGDGTRLSIL.

Here the CDR3 reads CSAAGIFNYGYTF. The CDR3 DNA reads TGCAGTGCTGCCGGGATTTTTAACTATGGCTACACCTTC. The chain couples TRBV20-1 to TRBJ1-2, with D hard to call. This CDR3 has 13 amino acids. V lost 5 bases and J 1 base, leaving 11 bases between the germline ends. Germline V gives CDR1 DFQATT, CDR2 SNEGSKA (reference sequence).

This clonotype appeared many times. This chain uses TRBV11-1 with TRBJ2-2; D is undetermined. Per the germline V gene, CDR1 is SGHAT and CDR2 is FQDESV (reference sequence). Between the trimmed V and J ends, which lost 5 bases and 6 bases, there was a span of 16 bases. The CDR3 totals 15 residues. The CDR3 spells CASSRVGLGSGELFF. CDR3 coding DNA: TGTGCCAGCAGCCGGGTGGGCTTAGGCTCCGGGGAGCTGTTTTTT. The full variable domain, completed using reference TRBV11-1 and TRBJ2-2, is EAEVAQSPRYKITEKSQAVAFWCDPISGHATLYWYRQILGQGPELLVQFQDESVVDDSQLPKDRFSAERLKGVDSTLKIQPAELGDSAMYLCASSRVGLGSGELFFGEGSRLTVL.

This clonotype was observed at least ten times. This chain uses TRBV28 with TRBJ2-7; 7 bases map to TRBD1. J gave up 2 bases and V 7 bases, and 11 bases lay outside the gene matches. The CDR3 is 15 residues long. Germline V gene lookup returns CDR1 MDHEN and CDR2 SYDVKM. CDR3 coding DNA: TGTGCCAGCACCGGGCAAGGGGGCCTTGCCTACGAGCAGTACTTC. This gives the protein CASTGQGGLAYEQYF.

This clonotype was seen at least ten times. The rearrangement links TRBV2 to TRBJ1-6; 9 bases align to TRBD1. The J segment lost 1 base and the V segment lost 3 bases, leaving 13 bases of the junction unmatched. CDR3 length: 20 amino acids. Germline-derived CDR1 and CDR2 are SNHLY and FYNNEI. For the CDR3, the DNA is TGTGCCAGCAGTGAGGCCCCCTGGGACAGGGAGTTTTCCTATAATTCACCCCTCCACTTT. It codes for CASSEAPWDREFSYNSPLHF.

This clonotype has more than one count but fewer than ten. The chain's CDR3 is CSASPGLGTDTQYF. The CDR3 DNA follows: TGCAGTGCTAGTCCGGGTTTGGGCACAGATACGCAGTATTTT. The gene calls are TRBV20-1 and TRBJ2-3, with D unclear. Germline V gene lookup returns CDR1 DFQATT and CDR2 SNEGSKA (reference sequence). The CDR3 runs to 14 residues. Between the trimmed V and J ends, which lost 3 bases and 1 base, there was a span of 11 bases.

The sample holds many counts of this clonotype. The chain carries TRBV3-1 and TRBJ2-1, with TRBD2 matching over 12 bases. The CDR3 has 14 residues. Trimming cost V 6 bases and J 6 bases; bases outside gene matches: 3. CDR1 and CDR2 from the germline V gene are LGHDT and YNNKEL (reference sequence). The CDR3 DNA follows: TGTGCCAGCAGTGAACTAGCGGGGGGCAATGAGCAGTTCTTC. It yields the protein CASSELAGGNEQFF.

The chain joins TRBV7-3 to TRBJ1-1; the match to TRBD1 covers 7 bases. The germline gives CDR1 SGHTA, CDR2 FQGTGA. The CDR3 covers 15 residues. V lost 5 bases and J lost 6; bases outside the gene matches: 12. Written as DNA, the CDR3 is TGTGCCAGCAGCCCAACACAGGGGCTATCCTCTGAAGCTTTCTTT. Translating it yields CASSPTQGLSSEAFF.

This clonotype was picked up many times. CDR3 nucleotides: TGTGCCAGCACCACCCTAGCGGGGGGGCCGTCCCAGCAGTTCTTC. As protein: CASTTLAGGPSQQFF. V gene TRBV3-1 combines with J gene TRBJ2-1, with 12 bases matching TRBD2. Germline V gene lookup returns CDR1 LGHDT and CDR2 YNNKEL (reference sequence). V lost 7 bases and J lost 11; bases outside the gene matches: 12. CDR3 length: 15 amino acids.